Sequencing of this TCR beta chain was carried out in a study of cytomegalovirus exposure and HLA in healthy donors. It was with 60 Vbeta and 13 Jbeta primers that the PCR ran. The data were produced by immunoSEQ multiplex PCR, yet TCRdb's version contains in-frame clones alone and is incomplete. The data contain over 120,000 clones, about 71% of them seen just once; the ten biggest clones take up under 2.5%. This CDR3 region has 16 residues. V was pared by 8 bases and J by 0 bases, with 12 bases of the junction left unmatched. Germline CDR1 reads MDHEN; CDR2 reads SYDVKM. This receptor was taken from a woman in her fifties or sixties in good health and CMV-seropositive. The V gene is TRBV28, the J gene TRBJ1-2; 7 nucleotides agree with TRBD1. What was sequenced was PBMCs. CDR3 region: CASGGLGTVTNYGYTF. Written as DNA, the CDR3 is TGTGCCAGCGGAGGGCTCGGGACAGTCACTAACTATGGCTACACCTTC.